This TCR beta chain was sequenced in a study of blood T cells in healthy people across ages. Study summary: Every two T cells gave about one barcoded beta molecule via template switching.

From germline, CDR1 is DFQATT and CDR2 SNEGSKA (reference sequence). The J segment lost 6 bases and the V segment lost 1 base, leaving 6 bases of the junction unmatched. The CDR3 sequence is 13 residues long. Broader study findings: A greater number of naive CD4+ cells and higher diversity distinguished long-lived donors from aged donors. Nothing was known about donor CMV status, and this possibly confounded expanded clonotype changes.

Samples had at least 6.5 million PBMCs isolated from them. The table lists this clonotype with a few counts. The target antigen is unknown. Combining a sample-barcoded 5' primer with a J-beta primer mix, a second PCR ran for roughly 7 to 12 cycles. TCRdb passed the 5' RACE reads through MiXCR, listing each CDR3 protein once. The table shows around 1.5 million distinct CDR3 sequences, with around 55% occurring only once. The V and J genes are TRBV20-1 and TRBJ2-7; 7 nucleotides align to TRBD1. This TCR derives from a man younger than 35 in good health. The source material was blood. This CDR3 is CSARGRGQTEQYF. CDR3 DNA: TGCAGTGCTAGAGGAAGGGGGCAGACCGAGCAGTACTTC.